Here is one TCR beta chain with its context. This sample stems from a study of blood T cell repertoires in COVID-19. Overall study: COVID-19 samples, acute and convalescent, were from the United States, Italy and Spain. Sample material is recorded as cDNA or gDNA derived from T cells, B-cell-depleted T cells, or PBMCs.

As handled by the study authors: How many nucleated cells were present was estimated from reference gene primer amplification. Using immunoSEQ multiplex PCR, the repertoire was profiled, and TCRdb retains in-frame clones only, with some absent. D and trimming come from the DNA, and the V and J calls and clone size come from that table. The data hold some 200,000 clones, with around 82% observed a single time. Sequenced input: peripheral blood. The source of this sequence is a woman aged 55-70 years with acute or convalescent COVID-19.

The CDR3 DNA sequence: TGTGCCAGCAGCCAAGATTCAGGGGTACGTTCACCCCTCCACTTT. Its translation is CASSQDSGVRSPLHF. This chain connects TRBV4-2 to TRBJ1-6, with D perhaps TRBD1 (6 bases). The germline CDR1 and CDR2 sequences are LGHNA and YNFKEQ. The V end lost 0 bases, the J end lost 9 bases, and 12 bases lay between the germline ends. The CDR3 covers 15 residues.